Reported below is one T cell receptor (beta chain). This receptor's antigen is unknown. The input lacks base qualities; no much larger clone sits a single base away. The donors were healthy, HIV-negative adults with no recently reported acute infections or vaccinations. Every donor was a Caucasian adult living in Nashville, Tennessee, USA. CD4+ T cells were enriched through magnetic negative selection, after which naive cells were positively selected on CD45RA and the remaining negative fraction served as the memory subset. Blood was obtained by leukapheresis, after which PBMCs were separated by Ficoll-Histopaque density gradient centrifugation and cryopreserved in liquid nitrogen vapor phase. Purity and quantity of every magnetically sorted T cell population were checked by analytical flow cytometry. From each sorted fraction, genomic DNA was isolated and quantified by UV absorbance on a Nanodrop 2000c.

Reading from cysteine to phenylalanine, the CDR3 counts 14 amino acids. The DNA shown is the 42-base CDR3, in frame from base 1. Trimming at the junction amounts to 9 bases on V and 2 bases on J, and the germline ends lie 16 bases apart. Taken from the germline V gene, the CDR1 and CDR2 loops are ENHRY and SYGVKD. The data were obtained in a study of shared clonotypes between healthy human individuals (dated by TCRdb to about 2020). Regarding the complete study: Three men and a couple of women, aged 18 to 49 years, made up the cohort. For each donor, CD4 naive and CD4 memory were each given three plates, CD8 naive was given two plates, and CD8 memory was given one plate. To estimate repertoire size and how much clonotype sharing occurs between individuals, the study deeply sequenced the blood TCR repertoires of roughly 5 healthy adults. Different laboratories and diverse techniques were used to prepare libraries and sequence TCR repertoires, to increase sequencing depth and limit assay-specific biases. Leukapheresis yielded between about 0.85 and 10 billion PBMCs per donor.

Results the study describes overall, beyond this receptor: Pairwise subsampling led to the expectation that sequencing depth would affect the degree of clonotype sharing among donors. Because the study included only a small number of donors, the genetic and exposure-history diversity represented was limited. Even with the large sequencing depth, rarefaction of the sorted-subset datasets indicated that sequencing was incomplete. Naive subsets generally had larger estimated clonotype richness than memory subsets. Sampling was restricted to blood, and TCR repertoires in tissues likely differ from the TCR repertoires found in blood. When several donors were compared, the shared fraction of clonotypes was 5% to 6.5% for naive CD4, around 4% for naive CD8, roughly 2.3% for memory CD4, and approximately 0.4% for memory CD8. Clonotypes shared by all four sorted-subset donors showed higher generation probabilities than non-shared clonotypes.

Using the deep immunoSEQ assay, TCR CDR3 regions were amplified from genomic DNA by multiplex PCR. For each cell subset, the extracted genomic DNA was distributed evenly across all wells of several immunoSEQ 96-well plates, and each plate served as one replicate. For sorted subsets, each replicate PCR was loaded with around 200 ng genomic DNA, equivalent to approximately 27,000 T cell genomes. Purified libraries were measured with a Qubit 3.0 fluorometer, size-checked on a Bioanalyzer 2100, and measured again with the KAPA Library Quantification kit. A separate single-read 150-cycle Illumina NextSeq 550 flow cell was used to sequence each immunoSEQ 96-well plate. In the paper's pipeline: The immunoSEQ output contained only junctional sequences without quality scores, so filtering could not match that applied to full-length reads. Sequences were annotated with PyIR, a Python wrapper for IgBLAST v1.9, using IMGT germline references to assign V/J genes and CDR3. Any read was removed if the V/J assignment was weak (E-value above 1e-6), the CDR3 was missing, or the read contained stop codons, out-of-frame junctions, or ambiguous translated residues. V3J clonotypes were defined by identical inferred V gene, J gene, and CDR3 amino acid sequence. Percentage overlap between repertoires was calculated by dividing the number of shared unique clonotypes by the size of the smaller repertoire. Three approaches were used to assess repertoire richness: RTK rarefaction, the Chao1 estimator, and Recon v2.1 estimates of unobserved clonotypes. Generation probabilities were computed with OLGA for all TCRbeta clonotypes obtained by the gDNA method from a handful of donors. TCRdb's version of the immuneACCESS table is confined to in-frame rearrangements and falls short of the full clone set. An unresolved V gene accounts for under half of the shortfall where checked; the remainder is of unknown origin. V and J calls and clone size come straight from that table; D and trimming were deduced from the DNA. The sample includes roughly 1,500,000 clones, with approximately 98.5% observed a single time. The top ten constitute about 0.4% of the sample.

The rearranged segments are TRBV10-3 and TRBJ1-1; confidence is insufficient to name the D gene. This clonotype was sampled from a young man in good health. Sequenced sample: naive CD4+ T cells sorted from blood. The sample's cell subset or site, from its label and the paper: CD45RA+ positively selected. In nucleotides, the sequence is TGTGCCATGACCAAAGAGCGAAGTAACACTGAAGCTTTCTTT. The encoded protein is CAMTKERSNTEAFF.